Following are 14 T cell receptor beta chains from one sample sequenced in a study of neurological immune-mediated disorders. TCRdb re-called the 5' RACE reads with MiXCR, one entry per CDR3 protein. The sample lists over 45,000 distinct CDR3 sequences, around 3.1% seen once, with 5.5% to 6.5% in the top ten. Specimen: PBMCs. The receptors here all came from a middle-aged man with multiple sclerosis.

The table lists this clonotype with many counts. The chain combines TRBV27 with TRBJ2-3; D ambiguous. In germline, CDR1 is MNHEY, CDR2 SMNVEV (reference sequence). This CDR3 has 14 amino acids. V gave up 3 bases and J gave up 1 base, with 8 bases separating them. This chain's CDR3 is CASSFGSRTDTQYF. The CDR3 DNA reads as TGTGCCAGCAGTTTCGGTAGCCGCACAGATACGCAGTATTTT.

There are many counts of this clonotype. The rearrangement joins TRBV12-3 or TRBV12-4 to TRBJ2-7; possible D gene TRBD1, 5 bases. The V end was cut by 4 bases, the J end by 2 bases, with 9 bases between. The CDR3 runs to 13 residues. Written as DNA, the CDR3 is TGTGCCAGCAGTTCTCTCAGGGCCTACGAGCAGTACTTC. Amino acid sequence: CASSSLRAYEQYF.

This clonotype was recorded many times. This sequence joins TRBV6-1 and TRBJ2-1; D possibly corresponds to TRBD2 (6 bases). The CDR3 runs to 14 residues. Deletions cut 2 bases from V and 7 bases from J, with 12 bases between. Germline assignment: CDR1 MNHNS and CDR2 SASEGT. The CDR3 protein is CASSEFDGGNEQFF. Here the CDR3 DNA reads TGTGCCAGCAGTGAATTCGACGGGGGAAATGAGCAGTTCTTC.

Many counts were recorded for this clonotype. The chain joins TRBV5-6 to TRBJ2-3; D not resolved. The V gene's germline CDR1 is SGHDT and CDR2 YYEEEE. The CDR3 covers 12 residues. V lost 4 bases, J lost 4 bases, and 7 bases lay in between. The DNA for the CDR3 is TGTGCCAGCAGCGGTATGTCAGATACGCAGTATTTT. Encoded protein: CASSGMSDTQYF.

This clonotype was seen many times. The CDR3 nucleotides are TGCAGTGCTAGGGGCGGCGAGTACGAGCAGTACTTC. It yields the protein CSARGGEYEQYF. The rearrangement uses TRBV20-1 and TRBJ2-7, with D uncertain. Germline values: CDR1 DFQATT, CDR2 SNEGSKA (reference sequence). V gave up 3 bases and J gave up 4 bases, with 10 bases separating them. CDR3 length equals 12 residues.

The table lists this clonotype with many counts. The V call is TRBV7-9, the J call TRBJ2-3; tentatively, D is TRBD1 or TRBD2 (5 bases each). The CDR3 runs to 18 residues. Germline loops: CDR1 SEHNR, CDR2 FQNEAQ (reference sequence). V dropped 5 bases and J dropped 0 bases, with 21 bases sitting between them. CDR3 sequence (DNA): TGTGCCAGCAGCCGGAGAACGATGGGGACGGGTAGCACAGATACGCAGTATTTT. Translation: CASSRRTMGTGSTDTQYF. The variable domain in full, completed from reference TRBV7-9 and TRBJ2-3, reads DTGVSQNPRHKITKRGQNVTFRCDPISEHNRLYWYRQTLGQGPEFLTYFQNEAQLEKSRLLSDRFSAERPKGSFSTLEIQRTEQGDSAMYLCASSRRTMGTGSTDTQYFGPGTRLTVL.

This clonotype was observed at least ten times. V is TRBV5-1 and J is TRBJ2-6; D perhaps matches TRBD1 (6 bases). The CDR3 has 18 amino acids. The V end lost 0 bases, the J end lost 1 base, and 14 bases lay between the germline ends. The V gene's germline CDR1 is SGHRS and CDR2 YFSETQ. CDR3 in amino acids: CASSLEQGIGSGANVLTF. CDR3 DNA sequence: TGCGCCAGCAGCTTGGAGCAGGGGATCGGGTCTGGGGCCAACGTCCTGACTTTC.

This clonotype was observed at least ten times. The chain couples TRBV6-1 to TRBJ1-1, with 10 bases that match TRBD1. V lost 4 bases, J lost 4 bases, and 6 bases stayed unmatched. CDR1 is MNHNS, CDR2 SASEGT, per germline. This CDR3 has 15 amino acids. CDR3 in DNA: TGTGCCAGCAGTGGTTTGACAGGGGGCGGCACTGAAGCTTTCTTT. It specifies CASSGLTGGGTEAFF.

This clonotype was seen ten or more times. The V call is TRBV24-1, the J call TRBJ1-5, with a weak D call TRBD1 (5 bases). Germline lookup yields CDR1 KGHDR and CDR2 SFDVKD. Trimming shortened V by 4 bases and J by 4 bases, and 13 bases separated the two germline ends. The CDR3 contains 15 residues. The CDR3 DNA sequence: TGTGCCACCAGTGAAGGGACGAGTCAAAATCAGCCCCAGCATTTT. The encoded protein is CATSEGTSQNQPQHF.

This clonotype was counted between two and nine times. A much larger clone differs by one base, so this may be a read error. V gene TRBV5-6 combines with J gene TRBJ1-2, with a weak D call TRBD1 (5 bases). Germline V CDR1 and CDR2: SGHDT, YYEEEE. The CDR3 sequence is 14 residues long. Trimming left V 2 bases short and J 6 bases short, with 14 bases between. The CDR3 region is CASSFTKRGNGYTF. CDR3 coding DNA: TGTGCCAGCAGCTTCACCAAAAGGGGCAATGGCTACACCTTC. The variable domain in full, with the rest retrieved from reference TRBV5-6 and TRBJ1-2, is DAGVTQSPTHLIKTRGQQVTLRCSPKSGHDTVSWYQQALGQGPQFIFQYYEEEERQRGNFPDRFSGHQFPNYSSELNVNALLLGDSALYLCASSFTKRGNGYTFGSGTRLTVV.

This clonotype was detected ten times or more. This chain links TRBV5-1 with TRBJ2-7, with TRBD1 matching 8 bases. This CDR3 contains 14 residues. Germline loops: CDR1 SGHRS, CDR2 YFSETQ. V was clipped by 1 base and J by 5 bases; unmatched bases: 5. The CDR3 region is CASSLTRGLNEQYF. DNA for the CDR3: TGCGCCAGCAGCTTGACCAGGGGGCTGAACGAGCAGTACTTC. Full variable domain (missing parts from reference TRBV5-1 and TRBJ2-7): KAGVTQTPRYLIKTRGQQVTLSCSPISGHRSVSWYQQTPGQGLQFLFEYFSETQRNKGNFPGRFSGRQFSNSRSEMNVSTLELGDSALYLCASSLTRGLNEQYFGPGTRLTVT.

This clonotype occurred many times. V gene TRBV27 combines with J gene TRBJ1-2; unclear D gene. This CDR3 is built from 14 residues. V shed 5 bases and J shed 0 bases, with 10 bases lying between them. The germline gives CDR1 MNHEY, CDR2 SMNVEV (reference sequence). This chain's CDR3 is CASSARSSNYGYTF. The CDR3, as DNA: TGTGCCAGCAGTGCAAGAAGTTCTAACTATGGCTACACCTTC.

This clonotype was counted at least ten times. The chain employs TRBV11-3 and TRBJ2-4; TRBD1 might be the D (6 bases). CDR3 length: 19 residues. V lost 0 bases and J 0 bases, leaving 18 bases between the germline ends. Germline V lookup: CDR1 SGHNT, CDR2 YENEEA. CDR3 sequence (DNA): TGTGCCAGCAGCTTAGAAGGCTTTGGGGGCGAGTTAGCCAAAAACATTCAGTACTTC. This sequence encodes CASSLEGFGGELAKNIQYF.

The table lists this clonotype with many counts. This rearrangement joins TRBV2 to TRBJ2-1; D perhaps matches TRBD2 (6 bases). Per germline, CDR1 SNHLY and CDR2 FYNNEI. With 2 bases removed from V and 11 bases from J, the gap between germline ends came to 10 bases. This CDR3 contains 12 residues. The CDR3 DNA reads as TGTGCCAGCAGTGAATTTCGGGAGAAGCAGTTCTTC. Translation: CASSEFREKQFF.